The entry below gives a single T cell receptor (beta chain) sequence along with its context. The antigen is undetermined. CDR3 length equals 16 residues. CDR1 LNHNV and CDR2 YYDKDF come from the germline V gene (reference sequence). V lost 5 bases to trimming and J lost 10 bases; unmatched junction nucleotides: 17. Using immunoSEQ multiplex PCR, the repertoire was profiled, and TCRdb retains in-frame clones only, with some absent. The sample comprises roughly 80,000 clones, around 86% of which are singletons, and about 8% rests with the top ten. These data come from a study of graft-versus-host responses after intestinal transplantation.

Sequencing used unstimulated CD8+ T cells sorted from spleen or lymph node cells, obtained before transplant. The sequence came from a human donor who was the organ donor for an intestinal transplant. The chain joins TRBV15 to TRBJ2-1, with 7 bases matching TRBD2. The CDR3 sequence is CATSPMGGGGMREQFF. CDR3 in DNA: TGTGCCACCAGCCCTATGGGGGGGGGAGGAATGCGGGAGCAGTTCTTC.